The 2 T cell receptor beta chains presented below share a single source sample, sequenced in a study of CD8+ T cells in alopecia areata. Indicated treatment: oral pan-JAK inhibitor, 5-10 mg twice daily. Extracted RNA was reverse transcribed into cDNA, the sequencing template. Libraries were prepared by immunoSEQ multiplex PCR; TCRdb keeps only in-frame clonotypes and omits some of them. Here the sample spans around 200,000 clones, 50% to 60% being singletons. Sequenced material: CD4+ T cells sorted from blood, taken at week 4, from a patient treated with tofacitinib. These receptor sequences come from a human donor with alopecia areata.

V is TRBV16 and J is TRBJ1-5, with D possibly being TRBD1 (6 bases). Looked up from germline, CDR1 is KGHSY and CDR2 is FQNENV. The CDR3 runs to 13 residues. Between the trimmed V and J ends, which lost 4 bases and 5 bases, there was a span of 9 bases. Here the CDR3 reads CASSRTADQPQHF. CDR3 nucleotides: TGTGCCAGCAGCCGGACAGCGGATCAGCCCCAGCATTTT. The full variable domain, rest sourced from reference TRBV16 and TRBJ1-5, is GEEVAQTPKHLVRGEGQKAKLYCAPIKGHSYVFWYQQVLKNEFKFLISFQNENVFDETGMPKERFSAKCLPNSPCSLEIQATKLEDSAVYFCASSRTADQPQHFGDGTRLSIL.

The gene calls are TRBV5-1 and TRBJ2-3; tentatively, D is TRBD1 (6 bases). V was pared by 6 bases and J by 4 bases, with 15 bases between. Germline values: CDR1 SGHRS, CDR2 YFSETQ. This CDR3 has 14 residues. Here the CDR3 DNA reads TGCGCCAGCACCCAATCGACAGGAGCAGATACGCAGTATTTT. Translated, it gives CASTQSTGADTQYF.